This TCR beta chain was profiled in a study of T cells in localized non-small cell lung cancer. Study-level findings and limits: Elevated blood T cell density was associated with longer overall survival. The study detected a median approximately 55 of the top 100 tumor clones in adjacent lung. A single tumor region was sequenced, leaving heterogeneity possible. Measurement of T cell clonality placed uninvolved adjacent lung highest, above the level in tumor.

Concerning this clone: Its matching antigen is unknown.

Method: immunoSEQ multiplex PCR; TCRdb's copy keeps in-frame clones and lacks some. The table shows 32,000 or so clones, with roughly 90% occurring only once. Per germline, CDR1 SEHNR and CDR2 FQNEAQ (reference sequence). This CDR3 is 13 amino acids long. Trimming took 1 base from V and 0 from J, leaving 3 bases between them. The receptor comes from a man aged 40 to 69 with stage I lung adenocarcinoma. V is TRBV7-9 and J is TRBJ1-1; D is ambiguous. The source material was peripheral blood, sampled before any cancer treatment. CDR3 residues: CASSLGMNTEAFF. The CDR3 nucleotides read TGTGCCAGCAGCTTAGGTATGAACACTGAAGCTTTCTTT.